A single sample is the source of the 5 T cell receptor beta chains below, sequenced in a study of identical twins. MiXCR, applied by TCRdb to the 5' RACE reads, yields one record per CDR3 protein. The repertoire consists of some 100,000 distinct CDR3 sequences, with 4.5% to 6.5% occurring once and the leading ten covering 9.5% to 15%. The sequencing sample was made of memory T cells sorted from blood. Source of these receptors: a woman between 50 and 59 years old in good health.

This clonotype has a count of ten or more. The gene calls are TRBV20-1 and TRBJ1-2, with TRBD1 identical over 10 bases. This CDR3 comprises 12 residues. V was pared by 5 bases and J by 6 bases, with 3 bases of the junction left unmatched. Germline V gene data show CDR1 as DFQATT and CDR2 as SNEGSKA (reference sequence). This chain's CDR3 is CSAPGTGDGYTF. CDR3 sequence (DNA): TGCAGTGCTCCCGGGACAGGGGATGGCTACACCTTC.

This clonotype showed up many times. The chain recombines TRBV6-5 with TRBJ2-1; 8 nucleotides agree with TRBD2. The CDR3 sequence is 12 residues long. J was trimmed by 9 bases and V by 6 bases; bases with no gene match: 4. CDR1 is MNHEY, CDR2 SVGAGI, per germline. CDR3 coding DNA: TGTGCCAGCAGCCGCGGGGGGATTGAGCAGTTCTTC. This translates into CASSRGGIEQFF.

This clonotype was seen ten or more times. The gene calls are TRBV7-6 and TRBJ1-6; D call uncertain. The CDR3 contains 13 residues. V shed 8 bases and J shed 2 bases, with 7 bases lying between them. Germline V gene lookup returns CDR1 SGHVS and CDR2 FNYEAQ. The CDR3 coding sequence is TGTGCCAGCCGGAGTACCTATAATTCACCCCTCCACTTT. Its protein is CASRSTYNSPLHF.

This clonotype was seen ten or more times. The V and J genes are TRBV5-5 and TRBJ2-6, with D hard to call. V gave up 5 bases and J gave up 2 bases, with 11 bases separating them. Germline V gene lookup returns CDR1 SGHKS and CDR2 YYEKEE (reference sequence). The CDR3 runs 15 residues. The CDR3: CASRTLGAGANVLTF. The DNA of the CDR3 is TGTGCCAGCAGGACCTTAGGAGCTGGGGCCAACGTCCTGACTTTC.

This clonotype was seen at least ten times. The chain combines TRBV7-6 with TRBJ2-1; 8 bases agree with TRBD1. Per the germline V gene, CDR1 is SGHVS and CDR2 is FNYEAQ. V gave up 5 bases and J gave up 8 bases; unmatched junction bases: 8. This CDR3 comprises 14 residues. CDR3 nucleotide sequence: TGTGCCAGCAGCGAAACCGGACAGGGCCATGAGCAGTTCTTC. The encoded protein is CASSETGQGHEQFF.